The 32 T cell receptor beta chains below come from one sample, sequenced in a study of shared clonotypes between healthy human individuals. The table came from immunoSEQ multiplex PCR; TCRdb's copy has only in-frame clones and leaves some out. Of fewer than 3 million clones listed, roughly 90% are singletons. Source material: naive CD4+ T cells from PBMCs. Subset meaning: CD45RA+ positively selected. The receptors shown here come from a young man in good health. Some clones in this sample may be carry-over from other donors' samples.

The chain links TRBV19 to TRBJ2-7; TRBD1 aligns across 7 bases. From germline, CDR1 is LNHDA and CDR2 SQIVND (reference sequence). The V segment lost 6 bases and the J segment 4 bases; nucleotides outside the gene matches: 12. The CDR3 runs to 15 residues. This chain's CDR3 is CASSWVYRGGYEQYF. CDR3 DNA sequence: TGTGCCAGTAGCTGGGTGTACAGGGGCGGATACGAGCAGTACTTC.

This clone was counted once. This chain connects TRBV27 to TRBJ2-7; 10 nucleotides align to TRBD1. This CDR3 has 19 amino acids. Germline CDR1 is MNHEY and CDR2 is SMNVEV (reference sequence). After removal of 2 bases from V and 2 bases from J, the junction contained 15 bases not matched to a gene. The DNA for the CDR3 is TGTGCCAGCAGTTTAAGGTGGTCGCGGGGACAGGGGATCCCCTACGAGCAGTACTTC. Protein: CASSLRWSRGQGIPYEQYF.

The chain combines TRBV7-2 with TRBJ2-1; 8 nucleotides match TRBD2. The CDR3 consists of 16 residues. CDR1 is SGHTA, CDR2 FQGNSA, per germline. After removal of 1 base from V and 7 bases from J, the junction contained 9 bases not matched to a gene. This CDR3 reads CASSLGWRREGNEQFF. The CDR3 DNA is TGTGCCAGCAGCTTAGGATGGCGACGGGAGGGGAATGAGCAGTTCTTC.

The gene calls are TRBV6-6 and TRBJ2-3, with 7 bases aligning to TRBD1. The CDR3 is 14 residues long. Germline CDR1 and CDR2: MNHNY and SVGAGI (reference sequence). The V and J ends lost 2 bases and 4 bases, in that order; junction bases with no gene match: 3. The CDR3 spells CASSYGQGADTQYF. The CDR3 coding sequence is TGTGCCAGCAGTTACGGGCAGGGGGCAGATACGCAGTATTTT.

The chain joins TRBV5-8 to TRBJ2-1; tentatively, D is TRBD1 (6 bases). The V and J ends lost 1 base and 5 bases respectively, with 10 bases between them. This CDR3 is 14 amino acids long. Germline CDR1 SGHTS, CDR2 YDEGEE. Here the CDR3 DNA reads TGTGCCAGCAGCTTGCGGACAGCCCACAATGAGCAGTTCTTC. Translating gives CASSLRTAHNEQFF.

Points on this clone: The sample holds other DNA sequences that translate to the same CDR3. The chain has TRBV9 and TRBJ2-2; either TRBD1 or TRBD2 may fit D (5 bases each). The germline V and J ends were trimmed by 0 bases and 0 bases, with 6 bases remaining between them. The CDR3 extends over 15 amino acids. The germline V gene has CDR1 SGDLS and CDR2 YYNGEE. For the CDR3, the DNA is TGTGCCAGCAGCGTAGGGGGGTCGAACACCGGGGAGCTGTTTTTT. It translates to CASSVGGSNTGELFF. Full variable domain (remainder filled in from reference TRBV9 and TRBJ2-2): DSGVTQTPKHLITATGQRVTLRCSPRSGDLSVYWYQQSLDQGLQFLIQYYNGEERAKGNILERFSAQQFPDLHSELNLSSLELGDSALYFCASSVGGSNTGELFFGEGSRLTVL.

The V call is TRBV5-1, the J call TRBJ2-2, with 14 bases identical to TRBD2. CDR3 length: 20 amino acids. Germline CDR1 and CDR2: SGHRS and YFSETQ. Trimming at V came to 2 bases and at J to 1 base, leaving 10 bases not matched to a gene. CDR3 residues: CASSFPLGTSGSWNTGELFF. The CDR3, as DNA: TGCGCCAGCAGCTTCCCCCTTGGGACTAGCGGGAGTTGGAACACCGGGGAGCTGTTTTTT. Based on the CDR3 plus reference TRBV5-1 and TRBJ2-2, the full variable domain is KAGVTQTPRYLIKTRGQQVTLSCSPISGHRSVSWYQQTPGQGLQFLFEYFSETQRNKGNFPGRFSGRQFSNSRSEMNVSTLELGDSALYLCASSFPLGTSGSWNTGELFFGEGSRLTVL.

CDR3 in DNA: TGCGCCAGCAGCTTGCTCCCGGGACTAGTCTCCTACGAGCAGTACTTC. It translates to CASSLLPGLVSYEQYF. The chain has TRBV5-1 and TRBJ2-7; 8 nucleotides match TRBD2. Germline values: CDR1 SGHRS, CDR2 YFSETQ. The J segment lost 0 bases and the V segment lost 1 base, leaving 6 bases of the junction unmatched. This CDR3 is 16 amino acids long.

The gene calls are TRBV5-6 and TRBJ2-7; D may be TRBD1 or TRBD2 (5 bases each). Trimming took off 4 bases at V and 0 bases at J, with 23 bases between the two ends. This CDR3 is 18 amino acids long. The V gene's germline CDR1 is SGHDT and CDR2 YYEEEE. The CDR3 coding sequence is TGTGCCAGCAGCCTCTCCGGGACCGGATACTCACTCTCCTACGAGCAGTACTTC. Its translation is CASSLSGTGYSLSYEQYF.

This clone was detected a few times. The chain combines TRBV18 with TRBJ2-1; a possible D gene is TRBD1 (5 bases). The length of the CDR3 is 11 residues. The V and J ends lost 6 bases and 8 bases respectively, with 8 bases between them. CDR1 and CDR2 from the germline V gene are KGHSH and LQKENI. The CDR3: CASSLQDEQFF. As DNA, the CDR3 is TGTGCCAGCTCGCTACAGGATGAGCAGTTCTTC.

The rearrangement joins TRBV27 to TRBJ1-1, with 9 bases fitting TRBD1. This CDR3 is 15 amino acids long. Trimming cost V 3 bases and J 5 bases; bases outside gene matches: 7. Germline CDR1 is MNHEY and CDR2 is SMNVEV (reference sequence). The CDR3, as DNA: TGTGCCAGCAGTTTTAGGACAGGGGTAGGTACTGAAGCTTTCTTT. It yields the protein CASSFRTGVGTEAFF.

The rearrangement links TRBV18 to TRBJ1-2; the match to TRBD1 covers 7 bases. The germline V gene has CDR1 KGHSH and CDR2 LQKENI. The ends lost 5 bases at V and 8 bases at J; junction bases unmatched: 14. The CDR3 sequence is 15 residues long. CDR3 nucleotide sequence: TGTGCCAGCTCATCCGGGACAGATATTGCGGCAGGCTACACCTTC. As protein: CASSSGTDIAAGYTF.

The genes are TRBV27 and TRBJ2-1, with D perhaps matching TRBD1 (7 bases). This CDR3 region has 16 residues. CDR1 is MNHEY, CDR2 SMNVEV, per germline (reference sequence). Trimming left V 3 bases short and J 9 bases short, with 21 bases between. The CDR3 spells CASSLQPAGGGGEQFF. CDR3 DNA: TGTGCCAGCAGTTTGCAGCCTGCAGGGGGAGGCGGTGAGCAGTTCTTC.

This rearrangement joins TRBV29-1 to TRBJ2-7; D tentatively fits TRBD1 or TRBD2 (5 bases each). CDR3 size: 14 residues. Germline assignment: CDR1 SQVTM and CDR2 ANQGSEA. V gave up 7 bases and J gave up 0 bases, with 16 bases separating them. In DNA form, the CDR3 reads TGCAGCGGTGGGGACGGCGCATACTCCTACGAGCAGTACTTC. Translation: CSGGDGAYSYEQYF.

The chain joins TRBV7-6 to TRBJ2-7; 11 bases match TRBD2. After removal of 3 bases from V and 3 bases from J, the junction contained 7 bases not matched to a gene. Looked up from germline, CDR1 is SGHVS and CDR2 is FNYEAQ. This CDR3 is 16 amino acids long. This CDR3 reads CASSLTSGMVNYEQYF. The CDR3 coding sequence is TGTGCCAGCAGCTTGACTAGCGGGATGGTTAACTACGAGCAGTACTTC.

As concerns this clone: This likely comes from a read error, as the CDR3 has no conserved phenylalanine or tryptophan at its end. The DNA is left out, because the CDR3 cannot be placed on it with certainty; the CDR3 is given as TCRdb lists it. The V call is TRBV5-1, the J call TRBJ2-7; the listed D gene, TRBD2, was not tested against the DNA. Germline V lookup: CDR1 SGHRS, CDR2 YFSETQ. The CDR3 length equals 12 residues, ends included. The CDR3 is CASSLGATGGHL.

This chain links TRBV27 with TRBJ1-5; possibly TRBD1 for D (5 bases). The CDR3 loop spans 16 amino acids. V was clipped by 2 bases and J by 4 bases, with 15 bases between them. CDR1 is MNHEY and CDR2 is SMNVEV in the germline V gene (reference sequence). CDR3: CASSLVGVGGNQPQHF. The CDR3 DNA sequence: TGTGCCAGCAGTTTAGTGGGGGTGGGGGGGAATCAGCCCCAGCATTTT.

The rearrangement uses TRBV28 and TRBJ2-1; 8 bases agree with TRBD2. V was clipped by 5 bases and J by 11 bases; unmatched bases: 14. CDR3 length equals 15 residues. CDR1 and CDR2 from the germline V gene are MDHEN and SYDVKM. The DNA of the CDR3 is TGTGCCAGCAGTAAACCGGGACTAGAGGGAAGACAGCAGTTCTTC. Its translation: CASSKPGLEGRQQFF.

The chain carries TRBV29-1 and TRBJ2-7; D is unresolved. Trimming stripped 3 bases from V and 6 bases from J, with 12 bases between. Per germline, CDR1 SQVTM and CDR2 ANQGSEA. The CDR3 is 12 residues long. In DNA, the CDR3 is TGCAGCGTTGATCCGGATGGAAGCGAGCAGTACTTC. This codes for CSVDPDGSEQYF.

CDR3 sequence reads: CASSLAVTMNTEAFF. In DNA, the CDR3 is TGTGCCAGCAGCTTAGCGGTCACCATGAACACTGAAGCTTTCTTT. The chain carries TRBV7-8 and TRBJ1-1, with D uncertain. The CDR3 runs to 15 residues. The V end was cut by 0 bases, the J end by 0 bases, with 8 bases between. Germline values: CDR1 SGHVS, CDR2 FQNEAQ.

The chain recombines TRBV27 with TRBJ1-4, with D possibly matching TRBD1 (6 bases). The CDR3 is 15 residues long. Trimming shortened V by 5 bases and J by 8 bases, and 18 bases separated the two germline ends. Germline lookup yields CDR1 MNHEY and CDR2 SMNVEV (reference sequence). CDR3 in DNA: TGTGCCAGCAGTACTCGACAGGCGCCTAGAGAAAAACTGTTTTTT. This gives the protein CASSTRQAPREKLFF.

The chain employs TRBV28 and TRBJ1-3; 7 nucleotides match TRBD1. V shed 7 bases and J 2 bases; nucleotides not matched to a gene: 8. The CDR3 consists of 15 residues. Looked up from germline, CDR1 is MDHEN and CDR2 is SYDVKM. The CDR3 is CASNLGQAPGNTIYF. The CDR3 coding sequence is TGTGCCAGCAACCTAGGACAGGCCCCTGGAAACACCATATATTTT.

This clone was counted only a few times. The chain links TRBV6-1 to TRBJ1-1; D ambiguous. Germline CDR1 is MNHNS and CDR2 is SASEGT. This CDR3 comprises 11 residues. Trimming cost V 1 base and J 7 bases, with 4 bases left between them. CDR3 DNA sequence: TGTGCCAGCAGTGAAGACATTGAAGCTTTCTTT. Translating gives CASSEDIEAFF.

J is TRBJ2-2 and V is TRBV10-3; 7 nucleotides match TRBD1. With 0 bases clipped from V and 8 bases from J, the junction kept 9 bases outside the gene matches. The CDR3 extends over 16 amino acids. Per the germline V gene, CDR1 is ENHRY and CDR2 is SYGVKD. CDR3 bases: TGTGCCATCAGTGAGTCTCAGGGACAGTCTTCGGGGGAGCTGTTTTTT. Its protein is CAISESQGQSSGELFF.

The V gene is TRBV5-1, the J gene TRBJ2-6, with a possible D match to TRBD1 (5 bases). Trimming took off 0 bases at V and 2 bases at J, with 18 bases between the two ends. Germline V gene sequence: CDR1 SGHRS, CDR2 YFSETQ. The CDR3 loop spans 19 amino acids. This CDR3 reads CASSLATRQSLTGANVLTF. The DNA of the CDR3 is TGCGCCAGCAGCTTGGCCACCAGACAGTCCCTGACTGGGGCCAACGTCCTGACTTTC.

The CDR3 sequence: CASSTGTSGYEQYF. Here the CDR3 DNA reads TGTGCCAGCAGCACGGGGACTAGCGGGTACGAGCAGTACTTC. The V gene is TRBV5-6, the J gene TRBJ2-7; 12 bases match TRBD2. This CDR3 has 14 residues. V shed 4 bases and J 4 bases; nucleotides not matched to a gene: 3. Germline loops: CDR1 SGHDT, CDR2 YYEEEE.

Here the CDR3 DNA reads TGTGCCAGCAAAGCGGGAGGTTTCGAGCAGTACTTC. This translates into CASKAGGFEQYF. The V call is TRBV28, the J call TRBJ2-7; 9 nucleotides match TRBD2. CDR1 is MDHEN, CDR2 SYDVKM, per germline. This CDR3 has 12 residues. The V gene end was trimmed by 7 bases and the J gene end by 6 bases; junction bases not matched to a gene: 4.

The genes are TRBV6-1 and TRBJ2-7, with TRBD1 matching 7 bases. Trimming cost V 4 bases and J 2 bases; bases outside gene matches: 5. From germline, CDR1 is MNHNS and CDR2 SASEGT. This CDR3 has 14 residues. The CDR3 protein is CASSASTGTYEQYF. DNA of the CDR3: TGTGCCAGCAGTGCTTCGACAGGGACCTACGAGCAGTACTTC.

This clone was counted once. The chain combines TRBV15 with TRBJ2-7; 7 bases line up with TRBD1. Germline loops: CDR1 LNHNV, CDR2 YYDKDF (reference sequence). Losses at the gene ends were 5 bases for V and 2 bases for J; bases not matched to a gene: 15. This CDR3 has 17 amino acids. CDR3 coding DNA: TGTGCCACCAGCGCCCATTTAAACCCGGGACAGACCTACGAGCAGTACTTC. Its translation: CATSAHLNPGQTYEQYF.

CDR3 sequence: CASSLQVVRVGQPQHF. The CDR3 DNA reads as TGTGCCAGCAGTTTACAGGTAGTCAGGGTAGGGCAGCCCCAGCATTTT. V gene TRBV28 combines with J gene TRBJ1-5; maybe TRBD1 (5 bases). This CDR3 is 16 amino acids long. In germline, CDR1 is MDHEN, CDR2 SYDVKM. Trimming cost V 2 bases and J 7 bases, with 18 bases left between them. Full variable domain (missing parts from reference TRBV28 and TRBJ1-5): DVKVTQSSRYLVKRTGEKVFLECVQDMDHENMFWYRQDPGLGLRLIYFSYDVKMKEKGDIPEGYSVSREKKERFSLILESASTNQTSMYLCASSLQVVRVGQPQHFGDGTRLSIL.

This clone was seen only once. The chain has TRBV2 and TRBJ2-7; D not resolved. Trimming pared 6 bases from V and 3 bases from J, leaving 6 bases between. The CDR3 sequence is 11 residues long. Germline V lookup: CDR1 SNHLY, CDR2 FYNNEI. Here the CDR3 reads CASRLGYEQYF. The CDR3 coding sequence is TGTGCCAGCAGGCTGGGCTACGAGCAGTACTTC. The full variable domain, completed using reference TRBV2 and TRBJ2-7, is EPEVTQTPSHQVTQMGQEVILRCVPISNHLYFYWYRQILGQKVEFLVSFYNNEISEKSEIFDDQFSVERPDGSNFTLKIRSTKLEDSAMYFCASRLGYEQYFGPGTRLTVT.

The rearrangement uses TRBV18 and TRBJ1-4; D is unresolved. Trimming cost V 2 bases and J 6 bases, with 10 bases left between them. This CDR3 region has 14 residues. Germline V lookup: CDR1 KGHSH, CDR2 LQKENI. The CDR3 bases are TGTGCCAGCTCACCAAACGGGAGGGATGAAAAACTGTTTTTT. Amino acid sequence: CASSPNGRDEKLFF.